This is a list of T cell receptor beta chains from one sample in a study of cytomegalovirus exposure and HLA in healthy donors. Clones were read by immunoSEQ multiplex PCR, and TCRdb kept only the in-frame ones, dropping some. The repertoire includes about 120,000 clones, roughly 79% of them detected once, and about 2% sits in the top ten. The specimen was PBMCs. These receptors were collected from a woman between 40 and 50 years old in good health and CMV-seronegative. CDR3s include the opening cysteine and the closing phenylalanine or tryptophan. A D gene is named only where the DNA matches it firmly. Rows may omit the clone size; those that give it use once, few, many or a size class.

V gene: TRBV7-9
J gene: TRBJ2-2
clone size: .
D gene: TRBD2
CDR3 DNA: TGTGCCAGCAGCAGGGAGGGCTACGCCACCGGGGAGCTGTTTTTT
CDR3 protein: CASSREGYATGELFF

V gene: TRBV18
J gene: TRBJ1-1
clone size: .
D gene: TRBD1
CDR3 DNA: TGTGCCAGCTCACCACAGGGGGCCGATGAAGCTTTCTTT
CDR3 protein: CASSPQGADEAFF

V gene: TRBV19
J gene: TRBJ2-7
clone size: once
D gene: TRBD1
CDR3 DNA: TGTGCCAGTAGTACCGGACAGGGGAGATCCGAGCAGTACTTC
CDR3 protein: CASSTGQGRSEQYF

V gene: TRBV5-4
J gene: TRBJ2-3
clone size: .
D gene: .
CDR3 DNA: TGTGCCAGCAGCTCCAAGACCGACGGGGGCACAGATACGCAGTATTTT
CDR3 protein: CASSSKTDGGTDTQYF

V gene: TRBV19
J gene: TRBJ1-1
clone size: .
D gene: .
CDR3 DNA: TGTGCCAGTAGTATTCGAGGGCGGAGGGACACTGAAGCTTTCTTT
CDR3 protein: CASSIRGRRDTEAFF

V gene: TRBV2
J gene: TRBJ2-3
clone size: .
D gene: TRBD2
CDR3 DNA: TGTGCCAGCAGTCCGGGACTAGCGGGGGGCGACACAGATACGCAGTATTTT
CDR3 protein: CASSPGLAGGDTDTQYF

V gene: TRBV27
J gene: TRBJ1-3
clone size: .
D gene: .
CDR3 DNA: TGTGCCAGCAGTCAAGTGAGCTCTGGAAACACCATATATTTT
CDR3 protein: CASSQVSSGNTIYF

V gene: TRBV7-2
J gene: TRBJ2-7
clone size: .
D gene: TRBD2
CDR3 DNA: TGTGCCAGCAGCTTAGCCCCAGGACTAGGCTACGAGCAGTACTTC
CDR3 protein: CASSLAPGLGYEQYF

V gene: TRBV4-1
J gene: TRBJ1-1
clone size: once
D gene: .
CDR3 DNA: TGCGCCAGCAGCCAACTAACCCTGAACACTGAAGCTTTCTTT
CDR3 protein: CASSQLTLNTEAFF

V gene: TRBV7-3
J gene: TRBJ2-3
clone size: few
D gene: .
CDR3 DNA: TGTGCCAGCAGCTTAACTGGCAGGGTGGCCACAGATACGCAGTATTTT
CDR3 protein: CASSLTGRVATDTQYF

V gene: TRBV4-1
J gene: TRBJ2-5
clone size: .
D gene: .
CDR3 DNA: TGCGCCAGCAGCCCACCTGGACAGCGAGAGACCCAGTACTTC
CDR3 protein: CASSPPGQRETQYF

V gene: TRBV6-4
J gene: TRBJ2-1
clone size: few
D gene: TRBD2
CDR3 DNA: TGTGCCAGAGGGACTAGCGGCCCCTCTTTGGATGAGCAGTTCTTC
CDR3 protein: CARGTSGPSLDEQFF

V gene: TRBV27
J gene: TRBJ2-7
clone size: once
D gene: TRBD2
CDR3 DNA: TGTGCCAGCAGTAAACTAGCGGGAGAGGTCAACGAGCAGTACTTC
CDR3 protein: CASSKLAGEVNEQYF

V gene: TRBV6-1
J gene: TRBJ1-4
clone size: few
D gene: .
CDR3 DNA: TGTGCCAGCAGTGCAGGGGTCCATAATGAAAAACTGTTTTTT
CDR3 protein: CASSAGVHNEKLFF

V gene: TRBV7-2
J gene: TRBJ1-1
clone size: few
D gene: TRBD1
CDR3 DNA: TGTGCCAGCAGCGCATTAGATGACAGGGGAAACACTGAAGCTTTCTTT
CDR3 protein: CASSALDDRGNTEAFF

V gene: TRBV28
J gene: TRBJ1-1
clone size: .
D gene: .
CDR3 DNA: TGTGCCAGCAGTTTAGTTACAGCTGAAGCTTTCTTT
CDR3 protein: CASSLVTAEAFF

V gene: TRBV6-1
J gene: TRBJ2-7
clone size: few
D gene: TRBD2
CDR3 DNA: TGTGCCAGCAGCCCCGGGACTAGCGTTTACGAGCAGTACTTC
CDR3 protein: CASSPGTSVYEQYF

V gene: TRBV7-2
J gene: TRBJ1-1
clone size: .
D gene: .
CDR3 DNA: TGTGCCAGCAGCCATGCTTCAGTTATATCTGAAGCTTTCTTT
CDR3 protein: CASSHASVISEAFF

V gene: TRBV19
J gene: TRBJ2-7
clone size: .
D gene: .
CDR3 DNA: TGTGCCAGTAGTACTCCCCGTGGTAGCGGCTACGAACAGTACTTC
CDR3 protein: CASSTPRGSGYEQYF

V gene: TRBV6-1
J gene: TRBJ2-7
clone size: .
D gene: TRBD2
CDR3 DNA: TGTGCCAGCAGCGGAACTAGCGGCGTGGCCTACGAGCAGTACTTC
CDR3 protein: CASSGTSGVAYEQYF

V gene: TRBV6-1
J gene: TRBJ2-3
clone size: .
D gene: .
CDR3 DNA: TGTGCCAGCAGTGAATCCCCAGGGTACACAGATACGCAGTATTTT
CDR3 protein: CASSESPGYTDTQYF

V gene: TRBV7-9
J gene: TRBJ2-5
clone size: .
D gene: TRBD1
CDR3 DNA: TGTGCCAGCAGCTGGGACAGGGAAGAGACCCAGTACTTC
CDR3 protein: CASSWDREETQYF

V gene: TRBV5-6
J gene: TRBJ2-1
clone size: .
D gene: .
CDR3 DNA: TGTGCCAGCAGCTCCTTCCGCCTAGGCGGATCCTACAATGAGCAGTTCTTC
CDR3 protein: CASSSFRLGGSYNEQFF

V gene: TRBV9
J gene: TRBJ2-5
clone size: .
D gene: TRBD2
CDR3 DNA: TGTGCCAGCAGCGTAGCTTTGGCTAGCGGCTCCGGGGTGACCCAGTACTTC
CDR3 protein: CASSVALASGSGVTQYF

V gene: TRBV4-1
J gene: TRBJ1-2
clone size: .
D gene: .
CDR3 DNA: TGCGCCAGCAGCCAAGCTACTGCGGGGGGCTATGGCTACACCTTC
CDR3 protein: CASSQATAGGYGYTF

V gene: TRBV6-1
J gene: TRBJ2-5
clone size: .
D gene: .
CDR3 DNA: TGTGCCAGCAGTGGGGGACACCTAGAGGCGACCCAGTACTTC
CDR3 protein: CASSGGHLEATQYF

V gene: TRBV6-5
J gene: TRBJ2-7
clone size: once
D gene: TRBD2
CDR3 DNA: TGTGCCAGCAGTTACTCAGGACTAGCGGACACCTACGAGCAGTACTTC
CDR3 protein: CASSYSGLADTYEQYF